This TCR beta chain was documented in a study of identifying expanded T cells in peripheral blood. Study-level results: Variance in clone template counts between roughly two-week samples significantly increased with total template count across all healthy donors. Over around two and four weeks, about 16 and 20 clones changed, versus 1.2 between replicates.

No infections or other immune events were documented during collection. A note on this clone: Its cognate antigen is unknown.

This table comes from immunoSEQ multiplex PCR, and its TCRdb copy is limited to in-frame clones, with some not included. The data contain under 100,000 clones, 80% to 90% of them singletons. Trimming left V 6 bases short and J 7 bases short, with 12 bases between. The CDR3 length is 11 residues. Germline CDR1 DFQATT, CDR2 SNEGSKA (reference sequence). The chain links TRBV20-1 to TRBJ2-5, with D possibly matching TRBD1 (5 bases). The sequenced sample consisted of blood. This TCR was sampled from a person aged 18 to 69 in good health. The CDR3 DNA is TGCAGTGCCACCAGGGTTCCGACCCAGTACTTC. This encodes CSATRVPTQYF.